The sequence of this T cell receptor beta chain was determined in a study of beta chain features in type 1 diabetes. This clone occurred a few times. Sequencing targeted expressed TCRB transcripts, as all isolated RNA had been reverse transcribed. Produced via immunoSEQ multiplex PCR; TCRdb's table is partial and in-frame only. The repertoire holds nearly 350,000 clones, with 8% as singletons. Sequences were obtained from central memory CD4+ T cells from blood. The clonotype was recovered from a woman between 18 and 30 years old in good health.

This CDR3 is CASSLSRELGDTQYF. DNA for the CDR3: TGTGCCAGCAGCTTATCGCGGGAGCTGGGCGATACGCAGTATTTT. The chain combines TRBV7-3 with TRBJ2-3, with TRBD2 identical over 7 bases. The CDR3 consists of 15 residues. Germline lookup yields CDR1 SGHTA and CDR2 FQGTGA. With 2 bases clipped from V and 6 bases from J, the junction kept 8 bases outside the gene matches. The full variable domain, completed using reference TRBV7-3 and TRBJ2-3, is GAGVSQTPSNKVTEKGKYVELRCDPISGHTALYWYRQSLGQGPEFLIYFQGTGAADDSGLPNDRFFAVRPEGSVSTLKIQRTERGDSAVYLCASSLSRELGDTQYFGPGTRLTVL.